What follows describes a single TCR beta chain. In germline, CDR1 is SEHNR, CDR2 FQNEAQ (reference sequence). V was pared by 0 bases and J by 0 bases, with 11 bases between. The CDR3 sequence is 16 residues long. The data originate from a study of control samples from healthy donors and cancer patients. The data were produced by immunoSEQ multiplex PCR, yet TCRdb's version contains in-frame clones alone and is incomplete. The sample consists of 150,000 to 160,000 clones, approximately 93% of them appearing once. This TCR came from a man aged 40-55 years in good health. The source material was blood. The J gene is TRBJ1-2, the V gene TRBV7-9, with D perhaps TRBD1 (5 bases). CDR3 nucleotides: TGTGCCAGCAGCTTAGCTGTGAGGGGACCTAACTATGGCTACACCTTC. Translation: CASSLAVRGPNYGYTF. The complete variable domain, with remaining parts taken from reference TRBV7-9 and TRBJ1-2, reads DTGVSQNPRHKITKRGQNVTFRCDPISEHNRLYWYRQTLGQGPEFLTYFQNEAQLEKSRLLSDRFSAERPKGSFSTLEIQRTEQGDSAMYLCASSLAVRGPNYGYTFGSGTRLTVV.